This T cell receptor beta chain was sequenced for a study of blood T cell repertoires in COVID-19 (TCRdb year 2020). Notes on the research overall: Samples from collaborators originated in the United States, Italy and Spain and spanned both the acute and convalescent phases of COVID-19. The dataset comprised deeply sampled blood TCRbeta repertoires from subjects exposed to, actively infected with, or recovered from COVID-19. The prospective study material was composed of cDNA or gDNA derived from T cells, B-cell-depleted T cells, or PBMCs. A freely available public database, intended as a resource for researchers studying the immune response to SARS-CoV-2, is where the repertoires were released. Where available, HLA class I and class II types were taken from metadata supplied by the sample provider and were not determined by assay-based typing. Sample metadata almost always included a de-identified subject ID, COVID-19 status, age in years and sex. Samples were obtained from the ongoing ImmuneRACE study (first 160 participants) and from some 1,300 subjects provided by 6 global collaborators.

Findings and caveats that apply to the study as a whole: The quantity of clinical and demographic metadata differed by source and by participant and was supplied without curation.

TCRbeta CDR3 regions were amplified from genomic DNA using the immunoSEQ Assay, a bias-controlled multiplex PCR. The authors' analysis ran thus. The number of nucleated cells in each sample was estimated from the amplification of reference gene primers within the assay. Sequence reads were collapsed and filtered to measure the absolute abundance of every unique TCRbeta CDR3 rearrangement. For each sample, productive Simpson clonality was calculated by taking the square root of Simpson's diversity index across productive rearrangements. TCRdb obtained this table from immuneACCESS and retained in-frame rearrangements with V and J assigned. These tables miss some clones; where compared with another copy, unresolved V genes account for less than half of the shortfall, and the remainder is unexplained. V and J calls and clone size are those listed in that table; D and trimming were worked out from the DNA. Within this sample are roughly 200,000 clones, with around 83% of them counted one time only. In total, the top ten clones hold around 8.9% of the sample.

The collaborating institutions used their own protocols to collect whole blood in K2EDTA tubes. Collaborator samples were shipped for TCRbeta analysis as frozen whole blood, isolated PBMCs, or DNA extracted from either sample type. V ends up 4 bases short and J 0 bases short, with an unmatched junction base count of 2. From cysteine to phenylalanine, the CDR3 is 14 amino acids long. Of all the DNA, just the CDR3 is kept, 42 bases in frame from base 1. CDR1 and CDR2, looked up from the germline V gene, are SGHNT and YENEEA. In regard to this clone: Its cognate antigen has yet to be identified. Per-base quality was not reported, and no clone a single base away is much larger than it. This specimen includes other DNA sequences encoding the same CDR3.

The sequence was collected from a man aged 35-49 years with active or convalescent COVID-19. Sample: peripheral blood. The V gene is TRBV11-3 and the J gene is TRBJ1-1, and 7 junctional nucleotides match TRBD1. The CDR3 is CASSSQGVNTEAFF. At the DNA level, the sequence is TGTGCCAGCAGCTCGCAGGGGGTGAACACTGAAGCTTTCTTT.